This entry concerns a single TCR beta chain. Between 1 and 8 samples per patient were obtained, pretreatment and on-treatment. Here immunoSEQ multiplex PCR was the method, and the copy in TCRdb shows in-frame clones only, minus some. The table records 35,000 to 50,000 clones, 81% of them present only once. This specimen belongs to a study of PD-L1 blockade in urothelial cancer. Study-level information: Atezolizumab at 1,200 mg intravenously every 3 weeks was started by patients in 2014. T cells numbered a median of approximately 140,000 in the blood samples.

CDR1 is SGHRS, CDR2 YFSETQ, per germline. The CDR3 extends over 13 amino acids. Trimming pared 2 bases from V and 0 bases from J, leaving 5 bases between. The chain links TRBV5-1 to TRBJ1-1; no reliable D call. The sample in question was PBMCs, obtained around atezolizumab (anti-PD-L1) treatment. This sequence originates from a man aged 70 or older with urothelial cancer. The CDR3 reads CASSFDMNTEAFF. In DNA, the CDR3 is TGCGCCAGCAGCTTCGACATGAACACTGAAGCTTTCTTT.